These T cell receptor beta chains were read from a single sample in a study of CD8 T cells in Susac syndrome. TCRdb recomputed calls from the immunoSEQ multiplex PCR reads with MiXCR, one row per CDR3 protein. The sample records about 300,000 distinct CDR3 sequences, 65% to 90% being singletons. The material sequenced was CD8+ T cells from PBMCs. Every receptor here comes from a human donor with multiple sclerosis. CDR3s include the opening cysteine and the closing phenylalanine or tryptophan. Each record gives: J gene, D gene, V gene, clone size, CDR3 DNA, CDR3 protein. The D gene is left open where the match is weak. Rows may omit the clone size; those that give it use once, few, many or a size class.

>TRBJ2-1|NA|TRBV7-9|NA
TGTGCCAGCAGCCCTCGTCCTAACGCAGAGGGCTCCTACAATGAGCAGTTCTTC
CASSPRPNAEGSYNEQFF
>TRBJ2-7|NA|TRBV28|few
TGTGCCAGCAGCCCCAACGGTGGGGTGTTGGAGCAGTACTTC
CASSPNGGVLEQYF
>TRBJ1-6|NA|TRBV4-3|NA
TGCGCCAGCAGGGAGGGCCCCAATTCACCCCTCCACTTT
CASREGPNSPLHF
>TRBJ2-7|NA|TRBV19|NA
TGTGCCAGTAGTATAGTAGGCAACTCCTACGAGCAGTACTTC
CASSIVGNSYEQYF
>TRBJ2-3|NA|TRBV30|NA
TGTGCCTGGAGCGCTGCGGGCCCCACAGATACGCAGTATTTT
CAWSAAGPTDTQYF
>TRBJ2-4|TRBD1|TRBV12-3/TRBV12-4|NA
TGTGCCAGCAGTCCCCGACAGGGGAGGTACATTCAGTACTTC
CASSPRQGRYIQYF
>TRBJ1-1|NA|TRBV6-6|NA
TGTGCCAGCAGCCCCGGACAGTTAGAAGCTTTCTTT
CASSPGQLEAFF
>TRBJ1-1|TRBD1|TRBV19|NA
TGTGCCAGTAGTATAAGGGGGCACACTGAAGCTTTCTTT
CASSIRGHTEAFF
>TRBJ2-2|NA|TRBV9|NA
TGTGCCAGCGGAGTGGGAGTCTGGGGGGAGCTGTTTTTT
CASGVGVWGELFF
>TRBJ1-5|TRBD1|TRBV5-6|NA
TGTGCCAGCAGCTTGTTAGCGACAGGGACCAATCAGCCCCAGCATTTT
CASSLLATGTNQPQHF
>TRBJ2-4|NA|TRBV11-2|NA
TGTGCCAGCAGCTTTGAGGGGCAAATGAGGGACATTCAGTACTTC
CASSFEGQMRDIQYF
>TRBJ2-1|NA|TRBV6-5|NA
TGTGCCAGCAGTTACTCCCCCCGACAGGGACTTGACAATGAGCAGTTCTTC
CASSYSPRQGLDNEQFF
>TRBJ2-7|TRBD2|TRBV7-2|NA
TGTGCCAGCAGCTTAAGCGGGGGATCTACCTACGAGCAGTACTTC
CASSLSGGSTYEQYF
>TRBJ2-7|TRBD1|TRBV27|NA
TGTGCCAGCAGTTTCCGATTAACACAGGGGATTAGCTACGAGCAGTACTTC
CASSFRLTQGISYEQYF
>TRBJ2-7|TRBD1|TRBV14|few
TGTGCCAGCAGCCCCGCCGGGACAGTGATCTACGAGCAGTACTTC
CASSPAGTVIYEQYF
>TRBJ2-7|TRBD1|TRBV13|NA
TGTGCCAGCAGCCAGCCGGGACAGGACCCCTTCTACGAGCAGTACTTC
CASSQPGQDPFYEQYF
>TRBJ2-1|NA|TRBV7-9|NA
TGTGCCAGCAGCTTAGCGGCTAGCGCTTACAATGAGCAGTTCTTC
CASSLAASAYNEQFF
>TRBJ2-5|NA|TRBV30|NA
TGTGCCTGGCATTCAGGTACAGGGCAAGAGACCCAGTACTTC
CAWHSGTGQETQYF
>TRBJ2-1|TRBD2|TRBV11-2|NA
TGTGCCAGCCTCTCCGGGGGGAATGAGCAGTTCTTC
CASLSGGNEQFF
>TRBJ2-3|NA|TRBV7-9|NA
TGTGCCAGCAGCCCGGGTACCGGGCGGTACACAGATACGCAGTATTTT
CASSPGTGRYTDTQYF
>TRBJ2-1|TRBD1|TRBV2|NA
TGTGCCAGCAGCTTCAGGGGGTTGGGATACAATGAGCAGTTCTTC
CASSFRGLGYNEQFF
>TRBJ2-7|NA|TRBV20-1|NA
TGCAGTGCTAGAAAACAGGCTTACGAGCAGTACTTC
CSARKQAYEQYF
>TRBJ2-7|NA|TRBV20-1|NA
TGCAGTGCTAGAGATCAAGACAAATCCTACGAGCAGTACTTC
CSARDQDKSYEQYF
>TRBJ2-1|TRBD2|TRBV2|NA
TGTGCCATCGTGCAACTAGCGGGAAGTATCTACAATGAGCAGTTCTTC
CAIVQLAGSIYNEQFF
>TRBJ2-3|NA|TRBV28|NA
TGTGCCAGCCAACCCCCTTGGTCAGGAAGCCCAGATACGCAGTATTTT
CASQPPWSGSPDTQYF
>TRBJ2-1|TRBD2|TRBV15|NA
TGTGCCACCAGCTCGGGACTAGCGGCATTGAACTATGAGCAGTTCTTC
CATSSGLAALNYEQFF
>TRBJ2-3|TRBD2|TRBV28|NA
TGTGCCAGCATATATCAGACGGGACTAGCGGGACCAGATACGCAGTATTTT
CASIYQTGLAGPDTQYF
>TRBJ1-1|NA|TRBV4-1|NA
TGCGCCAGCAGCCAGCGGGACGGCCGGAACACTGAAGCTTTCTTT
CASSQRDGRNTEAFF
>TRBJ2-2|NA|TRBV7-9|NA
TGTGCCAGCCGACGAGCGAACACCGGGGAGCTGTTTTTT
CASRRANTGELFF
>TRBJ2-7|NA|TRBV2|NA
TGTGCCGCCAGACGGAGAGAGGACAGACCCTACGAGCAGTACTTC
CAARRREDRPYEQYF
>TRBJ2-2|TRBD2|TRBV25-1|NA
TGTGCCAGCAGTGGCCCCATAGCGGGAGGGACCGGGGAGCTGTTTTTT
CASSGPIAGGTGELFF
>TRBJ1-4|TRBD1|TRBV30|NA
TGTGCCTGCTCAACCGGGACAGGGATTGAAAAACTGTTTTTT
CACSTGTGIEKLFF
>TRBJ1-2|TRBD1|TRBV12-3/TRBV12-4|NA
TGTGCCAGCAGCGGAACAGGGGGCGGCGGCTACACCTTC
CASSGTGGGGYTF
>TRBJ2-2|NA|TRBV7-9|NA
TGTGCCAGCAGCTTACCGGACATTAACACCGGGGAGCTGTTTTTT
CASSLPDINTGELFF
>TRBJ1-5|NA|TRBV20-1|NA
TGCAGTGCTAGAGATTCAGAGGGTATATTGCAGCCCCAGCATTTT
CSARDSEGILQPQHF
>TRBJ2-7|TRBD1|TRBV18|NA
TGTGCCAGCTCACACCTCAGGGGGCACATCGTGCAGTACTTC
CASSHLRGHIVQYF
>TRBJ1-1|TRBD1|TRBV5-6|NA
TGTGCCAGCAGCTTGTTGGACAGGGCCGGGGAGCCGAACACTGAAGCTTTCTTT
CASSLLDRAGEPNTEAFF
>TRBJ2-1|NA|TRBV21-1|NA
TGTGCCAGCAGCCCGAGTCAGGGAAATGAGCAGTTCTTC
CASSPSQGNEQFF
>TRBJ1-5|NA|TRBV7-2|few
TGTGCCAGCAGCTATGGGTGGCAGCCCCAGCATTTT
CASSYGWQPQHF
>TRBJ2-7|TRBD2|TRBV2|NA
TGTGCCAGCGACCGGGCTAGCGGGACCTACGAGCAGTACTTC
CASDRASGTYEQYF
>TRBJ2-1|NA|TRBV29-1|NA
TGCAGCGGGGCCTTGCACGATGAGCAGTTCTTC
CSGALHDEQFF
>TRBJ2-6|NA|TRBV6-1|NA
TGTGCCAGCAGGATGCAGGGGTACTCTGGGGCCAACGTCCTGACTTTC
CASRMQGYSGANVLTF
>TRBJ1-1|NA|TRBV7-2|NA
TGTGCCAGCAGCCTGGACACGGGACTTGAAGCTTTCTTT
CASSLDTGLEAFF
>TRBJ2-5|NA|TRBV5-4|NA
TGTGCCAGCAGCTTGCCACCACAAGAAGAGACCCAGTACTTC
CASSLPPQEETQYF
>TRBJ2-7|TRBD1|TRBV28|NA
TGTGCCAGCAGTCCGCCCTACGGACAGGGATCCTACGCCTACGAGCAGTACTTC
CASSPPYGQGSYAYEQYF
>TRBJ2-2|NA|TRBV19|NA
TGTGCCAGTAGTTTGGGTCTCATTAGCGACACCGGGGAGCTGTTTTTT
CASSLGLISDTGELFF
>TRBJ2-1|TRBD2|TRBV6-1|NA
TGTGCCAGCCCCGGGACTAGCGGGATCTATGAGCAGTTCTTC
CASPGTSGIYEQFF
>TRBJ2-7|TRBD2|TRBV9|few
TGTGCCAGCAGCGTAGGAGCTAGCGGAACCTACGAGCAGTACTTC
CASSVGASGTYEQYF
>TRBJ2-2|TRBD1|TRBV20-1|NA
TGCAGTGCTAGAACCGGGACAGAAATCACCGGGGAGCTGTTTTTT
CSARTGTEITGELFF
>TRBJ1-1|NA|TRBV19|NA
TGTGCCAGTAGTATCGAACCCGGTTTACCGGAAGCTTTCTTT
CASSIEPGLPEAFF
>TRBJ2-1|NA|TRBV30|NA
TGTGCCTGGAGCTTAGGGGGGTGGTATGAGCAGTTCTTC
CAWSLGGWYEQFF
>TRBJ2-7|TRBD1|TRBV4-1|few
TGCGCCAGCAGCCAAGTCTGGACAGGGCCCTACGAGCAGTACTTC
CASSQVWTGPYEQYF
>TRBJ1-1|NA|TRBV9|NA
TGTGCCAGCAGTGGGACGGCAGATTACACTGAAGCTTTCTTT
CASSGTADYTEAFF
>TRBJ2-7|NA|TRBV19|NA
TGTGCCAGTAGTGGACGGCCGCGGGACGAGCAGTACTTC
CASSGRPRDEQYF